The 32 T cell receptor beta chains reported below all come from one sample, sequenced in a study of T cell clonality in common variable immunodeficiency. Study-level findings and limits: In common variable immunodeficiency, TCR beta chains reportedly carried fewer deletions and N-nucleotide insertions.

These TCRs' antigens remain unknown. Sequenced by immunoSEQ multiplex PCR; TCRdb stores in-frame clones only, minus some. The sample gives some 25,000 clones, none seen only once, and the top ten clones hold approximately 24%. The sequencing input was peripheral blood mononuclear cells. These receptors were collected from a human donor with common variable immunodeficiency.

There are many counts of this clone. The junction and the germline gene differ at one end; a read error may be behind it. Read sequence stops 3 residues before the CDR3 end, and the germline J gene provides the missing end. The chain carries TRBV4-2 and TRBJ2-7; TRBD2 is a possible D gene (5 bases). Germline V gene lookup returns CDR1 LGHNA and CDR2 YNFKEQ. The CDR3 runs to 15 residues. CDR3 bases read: TGCGCCAGCAGCTCGCGGACTGGCTCGGGGTACGAG. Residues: CASSSRTGSGYE. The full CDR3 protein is CASSSRTGSGYEQYF.

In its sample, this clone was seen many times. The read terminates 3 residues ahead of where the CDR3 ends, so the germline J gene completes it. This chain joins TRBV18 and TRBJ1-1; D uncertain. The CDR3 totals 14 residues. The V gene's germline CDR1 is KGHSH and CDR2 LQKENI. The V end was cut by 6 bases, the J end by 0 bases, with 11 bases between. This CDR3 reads CASSPAIMNTEAFF. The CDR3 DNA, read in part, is TGTGCCAGCTCCCCTGCGATAATGAACACTGAA.

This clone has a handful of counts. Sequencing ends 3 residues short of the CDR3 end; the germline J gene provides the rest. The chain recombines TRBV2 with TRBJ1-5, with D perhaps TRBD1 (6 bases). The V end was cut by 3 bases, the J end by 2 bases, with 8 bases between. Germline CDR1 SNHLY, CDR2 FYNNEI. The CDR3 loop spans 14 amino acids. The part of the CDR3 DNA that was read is TGTGCCAGCAGTGACCACAGGGGCAATCAGCCC. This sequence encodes CASSDHRGNQP. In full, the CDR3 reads CASSDHRGNQPQHF.

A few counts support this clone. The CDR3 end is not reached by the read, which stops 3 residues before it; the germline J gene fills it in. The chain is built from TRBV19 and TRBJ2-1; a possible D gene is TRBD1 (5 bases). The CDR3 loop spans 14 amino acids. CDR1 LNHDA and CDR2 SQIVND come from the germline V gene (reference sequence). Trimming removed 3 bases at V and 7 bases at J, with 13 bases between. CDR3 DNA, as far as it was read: TGTGCCAGTAGTATCCAGGGCCTAGGAAATGAG. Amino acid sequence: CASSIQGLGNE. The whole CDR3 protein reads CASSIQGLGNEQFF.

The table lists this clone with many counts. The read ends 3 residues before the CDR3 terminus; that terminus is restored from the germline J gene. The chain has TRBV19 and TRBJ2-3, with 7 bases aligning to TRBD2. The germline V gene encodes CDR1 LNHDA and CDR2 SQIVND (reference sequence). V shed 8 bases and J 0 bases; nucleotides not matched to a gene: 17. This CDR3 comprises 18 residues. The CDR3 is CASGSPGLAAPSTDTQYF. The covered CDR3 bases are TGTGCCAGTGGGAGCCCGGGGCTAGCGGCACCTAGCACAGATACG.

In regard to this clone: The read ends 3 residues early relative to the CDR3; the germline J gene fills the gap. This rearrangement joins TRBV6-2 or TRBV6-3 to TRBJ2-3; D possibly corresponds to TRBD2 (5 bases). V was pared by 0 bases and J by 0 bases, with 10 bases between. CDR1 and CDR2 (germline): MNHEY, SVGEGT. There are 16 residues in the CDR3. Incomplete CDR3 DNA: TGTGCCAGCAGTTACTCCAGGACTCCGAGCACAGATACG. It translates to CASSYSRTPSTDT. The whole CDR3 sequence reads CASSYSRTPSTDTQYF.

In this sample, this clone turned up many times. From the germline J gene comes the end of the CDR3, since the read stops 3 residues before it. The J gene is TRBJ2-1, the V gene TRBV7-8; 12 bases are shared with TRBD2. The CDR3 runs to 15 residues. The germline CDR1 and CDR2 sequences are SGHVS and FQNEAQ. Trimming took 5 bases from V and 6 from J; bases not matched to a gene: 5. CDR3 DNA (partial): TGTGCCAGCAGCGCCACTAGCGGGGGGTCCAATGAG. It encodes CASSATSGGSNE. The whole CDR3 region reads CASSATSGGSNEQFF.

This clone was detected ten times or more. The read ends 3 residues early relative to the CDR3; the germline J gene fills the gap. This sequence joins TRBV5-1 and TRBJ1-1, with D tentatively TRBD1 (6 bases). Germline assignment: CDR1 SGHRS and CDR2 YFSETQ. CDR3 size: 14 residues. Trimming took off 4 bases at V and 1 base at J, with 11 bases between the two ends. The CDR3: CASSADRGNTEAFF. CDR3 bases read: TGCGCCAGCAGCGCGGACAGAGGGAACACTGAA.

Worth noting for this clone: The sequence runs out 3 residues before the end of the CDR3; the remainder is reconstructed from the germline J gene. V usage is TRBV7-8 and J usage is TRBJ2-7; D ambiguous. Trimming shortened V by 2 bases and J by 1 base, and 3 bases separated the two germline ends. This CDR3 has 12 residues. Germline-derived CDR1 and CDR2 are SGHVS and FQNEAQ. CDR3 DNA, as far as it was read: TGTGCCAGCAGCTTACGGTCCTACGAG. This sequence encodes CASSLRSYE. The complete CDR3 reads CASSLRSYEQYF.

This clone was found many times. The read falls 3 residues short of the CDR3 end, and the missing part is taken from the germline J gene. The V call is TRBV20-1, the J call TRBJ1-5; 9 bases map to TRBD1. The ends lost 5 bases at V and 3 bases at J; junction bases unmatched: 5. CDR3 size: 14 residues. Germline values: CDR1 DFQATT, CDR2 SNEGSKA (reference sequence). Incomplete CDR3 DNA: TGCAGTGCTCTAACAGGGGGCCCCAATCAGCCC. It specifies CSALTGGPNQP. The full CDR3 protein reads CSALTGGPNQPQHF.

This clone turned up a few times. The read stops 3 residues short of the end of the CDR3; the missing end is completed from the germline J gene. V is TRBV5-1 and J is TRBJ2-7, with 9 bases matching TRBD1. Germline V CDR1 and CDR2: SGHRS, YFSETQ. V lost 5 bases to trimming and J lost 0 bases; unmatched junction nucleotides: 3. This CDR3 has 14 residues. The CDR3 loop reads CASRWTGDSYEQYF. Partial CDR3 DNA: TGCGCCAGCAGATGGACAGGGGACTCCTACGAG.

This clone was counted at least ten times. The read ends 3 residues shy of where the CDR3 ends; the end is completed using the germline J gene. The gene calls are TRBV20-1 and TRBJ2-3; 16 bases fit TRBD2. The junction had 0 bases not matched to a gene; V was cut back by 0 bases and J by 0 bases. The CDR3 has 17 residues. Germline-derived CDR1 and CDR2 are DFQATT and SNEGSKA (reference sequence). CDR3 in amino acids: CSAREGLAGGSTDTQYF. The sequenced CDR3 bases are TGCAGTGCTAGAGAGGGACTAGCGGGAGGGAGCACAGATACG.

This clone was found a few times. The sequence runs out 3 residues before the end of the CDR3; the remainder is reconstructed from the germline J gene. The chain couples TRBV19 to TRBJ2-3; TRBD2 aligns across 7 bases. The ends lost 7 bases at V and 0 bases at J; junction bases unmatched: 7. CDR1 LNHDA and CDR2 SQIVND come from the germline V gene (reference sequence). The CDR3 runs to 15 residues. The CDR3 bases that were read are TGTGCCAGTAAAACCGGGACTACTAGCACAGATACG. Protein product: CASKTGTTSTDT. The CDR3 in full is CASKTGTTSTDTQYF.

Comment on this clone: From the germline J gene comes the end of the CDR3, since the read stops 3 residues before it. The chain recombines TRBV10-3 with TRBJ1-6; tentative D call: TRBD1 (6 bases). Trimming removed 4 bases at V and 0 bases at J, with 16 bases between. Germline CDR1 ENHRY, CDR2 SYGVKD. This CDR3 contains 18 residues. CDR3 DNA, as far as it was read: TGTGCCATCAGTGGCACAGGGTCCCCTAGCTCCTATAATTCACCC. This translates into CAISGTGSPSSYNSP. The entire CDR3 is CAISGTGSPSSYNSPLHF.

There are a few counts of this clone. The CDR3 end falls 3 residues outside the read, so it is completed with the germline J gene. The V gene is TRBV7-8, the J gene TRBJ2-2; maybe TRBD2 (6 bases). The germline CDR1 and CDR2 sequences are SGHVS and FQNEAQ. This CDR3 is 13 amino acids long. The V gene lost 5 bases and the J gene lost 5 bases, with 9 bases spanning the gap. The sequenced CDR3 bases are TGTGCCAGCAGCGGAGGGGTAACCGGGGAG. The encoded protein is CASSGGVTGE. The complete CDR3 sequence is CASSGGVTGELFF.

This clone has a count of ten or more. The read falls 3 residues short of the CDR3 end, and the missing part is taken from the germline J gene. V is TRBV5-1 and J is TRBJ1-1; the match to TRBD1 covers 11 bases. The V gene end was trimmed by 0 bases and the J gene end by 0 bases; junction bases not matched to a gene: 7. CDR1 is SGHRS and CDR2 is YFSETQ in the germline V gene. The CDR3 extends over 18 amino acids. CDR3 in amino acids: CASSLADRGLVMNTEAFF. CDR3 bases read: TGCGCCAGCAGCTTGGCGGACAGGGGGCTGGTTATGAACACTGAA.

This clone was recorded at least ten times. CDR3 sequence: CASSLGGGYEQYF. CDR3 DNA, as far as it was read: TGCGCCAGCAGCTTGGGAGGGGGCTACGAG. The chain joins TRBV5-1 to TRBJ2-7; weak D call: TRBD1 (6 bases). The read halts 3 residues ahead of the CDR3 end, with the missing end drawn from the germline J gene. The CDR3 spans 13 residues. The ends were cut back, 0 bases at V and 3 bases at J, with 7 bases in the middle. Germline V gene data show CDR1 as SGHRS and CDR2 as YFSETQ.

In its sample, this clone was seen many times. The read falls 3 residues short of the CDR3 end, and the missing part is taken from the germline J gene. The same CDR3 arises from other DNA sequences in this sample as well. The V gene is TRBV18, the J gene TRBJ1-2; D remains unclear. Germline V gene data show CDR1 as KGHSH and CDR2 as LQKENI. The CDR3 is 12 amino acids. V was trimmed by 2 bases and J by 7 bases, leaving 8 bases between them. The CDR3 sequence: CASSPGLGGYTF. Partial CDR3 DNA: TGTGCCAGCTCACCAGGGCTGGGTGGC.

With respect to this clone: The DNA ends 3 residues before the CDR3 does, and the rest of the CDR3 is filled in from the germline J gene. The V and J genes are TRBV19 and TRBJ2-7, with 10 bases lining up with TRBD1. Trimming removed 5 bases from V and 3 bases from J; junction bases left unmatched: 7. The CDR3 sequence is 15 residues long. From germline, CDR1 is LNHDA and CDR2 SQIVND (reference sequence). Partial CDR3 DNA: TGTGCCAGTAGTTATGGGACAGGGGCCGTCTACGAG. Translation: CASSYGTGAVYE. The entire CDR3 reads CASSYGTGAVYEQYF. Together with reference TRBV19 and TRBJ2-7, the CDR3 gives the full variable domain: DGGITQSPKYLFRKEGQNVTLSCEQNLNHDAMYWYRQDPGQGLRLIYYSQIVNDFQKGDIAEGYSVSREKKESFPLTVTSAQKNPTAFYLCASSYGTGAVYEQYFGPGTRLTVT.

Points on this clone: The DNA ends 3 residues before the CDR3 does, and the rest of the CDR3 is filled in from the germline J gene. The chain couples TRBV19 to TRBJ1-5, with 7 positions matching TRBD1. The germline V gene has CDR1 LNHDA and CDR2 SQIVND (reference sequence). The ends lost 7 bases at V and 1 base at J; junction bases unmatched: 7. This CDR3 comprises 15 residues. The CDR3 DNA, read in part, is TGTGCCAGTATTAGGGACAGAAAAAGCAATCAGCCC. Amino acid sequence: CASIRDRKSNQP. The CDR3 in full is CASIRDRKSNQPQHF.

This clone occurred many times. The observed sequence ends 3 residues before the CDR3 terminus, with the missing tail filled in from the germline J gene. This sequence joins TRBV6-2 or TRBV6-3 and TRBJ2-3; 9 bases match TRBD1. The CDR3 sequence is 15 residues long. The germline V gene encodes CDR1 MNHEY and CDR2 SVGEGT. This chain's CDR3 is CATVIRGTGLMAQYF. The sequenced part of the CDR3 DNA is TGTGCCACCGTAATTAGGGGGACAGGGTTGATGGCG.

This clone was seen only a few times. CDR3: CASSLRNSPLHF. The covered CDR3 bases are TGTGCCAGCAGCTTAAGGAATTCACCC. The chain has TRBV7-9 and TRBJ1-6, with D unclear. The CDR3 end is not reached by the read, which stops 3 residues before it; the germline J gene fills it in. Trimming shortened V by 2 bases and J by 7 bases, and 3 bases separated the two germline ends. The CDR3 contains 12 residues. CDR1 and CDR2 (germline): SEHNR, FQNEAQ (reference sequence).

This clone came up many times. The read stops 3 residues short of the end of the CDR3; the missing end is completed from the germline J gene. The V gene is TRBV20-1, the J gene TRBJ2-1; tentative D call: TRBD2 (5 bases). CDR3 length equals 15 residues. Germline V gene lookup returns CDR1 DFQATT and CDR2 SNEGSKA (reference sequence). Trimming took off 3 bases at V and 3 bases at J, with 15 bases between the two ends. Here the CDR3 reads CSARRVDRGYNEQFF. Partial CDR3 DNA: TGCAGTGCTAGGCGGGTTGATCGGGGCTACAATGAG.

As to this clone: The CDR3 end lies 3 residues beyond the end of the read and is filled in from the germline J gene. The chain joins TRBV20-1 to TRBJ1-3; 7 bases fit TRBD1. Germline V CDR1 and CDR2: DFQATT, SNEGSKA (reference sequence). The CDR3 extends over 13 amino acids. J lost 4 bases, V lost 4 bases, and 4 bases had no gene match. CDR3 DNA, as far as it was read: TGCAGTGCTAACAGGGGTGGAGGAAACACC. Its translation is CSANRGGGNT. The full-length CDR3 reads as CSANRGGGNTIYF.

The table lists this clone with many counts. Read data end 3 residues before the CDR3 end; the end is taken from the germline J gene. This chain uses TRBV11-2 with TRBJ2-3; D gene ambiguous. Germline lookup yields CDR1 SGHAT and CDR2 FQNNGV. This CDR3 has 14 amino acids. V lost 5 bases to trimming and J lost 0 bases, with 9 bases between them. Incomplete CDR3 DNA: TGTGCCAGCAGCCCGTTCGGGAGCACAGATACG. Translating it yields CASSPFGSTDT. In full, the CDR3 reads CASSPFGSTDTQYF.

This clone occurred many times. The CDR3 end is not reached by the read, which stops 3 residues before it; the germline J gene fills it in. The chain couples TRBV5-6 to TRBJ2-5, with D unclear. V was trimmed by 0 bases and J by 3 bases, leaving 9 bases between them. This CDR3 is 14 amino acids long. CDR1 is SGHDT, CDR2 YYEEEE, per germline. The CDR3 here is CASSLVFVEETQYF. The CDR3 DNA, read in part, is TGTGCCAGCAGCTTGGTTTTTGTAGAAGAGACC.

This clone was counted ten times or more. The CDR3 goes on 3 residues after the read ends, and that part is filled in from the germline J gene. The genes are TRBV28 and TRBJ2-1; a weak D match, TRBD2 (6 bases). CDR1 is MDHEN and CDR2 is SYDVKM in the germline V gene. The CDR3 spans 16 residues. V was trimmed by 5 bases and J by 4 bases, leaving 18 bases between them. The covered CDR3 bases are TGTGCCAGCAGTCCCCATTGGGGACTTTCGTACAATGAG. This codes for CASSPHWGLSYNE. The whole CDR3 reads CASSPHWGLSYNEQFF. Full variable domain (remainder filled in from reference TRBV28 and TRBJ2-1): DVKVTQSSRYLVKRTGEKVFLECVQDMDHENMFWYRQDPGLGLRLIYFSYDVKMKEKGDIPEGYSVSREKKERFSLILESASTNQTSMYLCASSPHWGLSYNEQFFGPGTRLTVL.

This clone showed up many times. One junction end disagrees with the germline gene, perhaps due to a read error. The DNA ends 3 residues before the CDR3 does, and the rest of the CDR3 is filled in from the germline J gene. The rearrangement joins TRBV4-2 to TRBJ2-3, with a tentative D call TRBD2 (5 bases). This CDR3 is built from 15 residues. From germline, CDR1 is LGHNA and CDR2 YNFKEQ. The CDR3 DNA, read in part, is TGCGCCAGCAGCTATTCCCGGACTGACACAGATACG. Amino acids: CASSYSRTDTDT. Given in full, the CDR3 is CASSYSRTDTDTQYF.

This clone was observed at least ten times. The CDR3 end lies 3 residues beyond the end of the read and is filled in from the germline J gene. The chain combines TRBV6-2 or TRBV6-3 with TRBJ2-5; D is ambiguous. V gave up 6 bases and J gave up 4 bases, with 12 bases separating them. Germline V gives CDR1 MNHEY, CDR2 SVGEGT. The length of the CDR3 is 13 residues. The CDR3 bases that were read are TGTGCCAGCAGCCGCAGGCCAAGAGAGACC. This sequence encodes CASSRRPRET. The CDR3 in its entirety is CASSRRPRETQYF.

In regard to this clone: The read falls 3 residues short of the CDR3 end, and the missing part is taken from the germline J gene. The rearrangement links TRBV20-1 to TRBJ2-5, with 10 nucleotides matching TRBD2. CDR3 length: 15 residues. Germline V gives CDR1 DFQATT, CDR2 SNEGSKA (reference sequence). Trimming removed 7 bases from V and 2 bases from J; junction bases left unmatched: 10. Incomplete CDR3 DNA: TGCAGTGGGAGGGGGCAGCGGGGGGGACAAGAGACC. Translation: CSGRGQRGGQET. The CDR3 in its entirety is CSGRGQRGGQETQYF.

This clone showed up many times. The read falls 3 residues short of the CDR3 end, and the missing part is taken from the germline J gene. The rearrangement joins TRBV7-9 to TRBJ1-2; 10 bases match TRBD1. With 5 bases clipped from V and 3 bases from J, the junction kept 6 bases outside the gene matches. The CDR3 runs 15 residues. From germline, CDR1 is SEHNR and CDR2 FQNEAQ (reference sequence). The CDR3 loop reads CASSTGTGADYGYTF. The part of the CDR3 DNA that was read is TGTGCCAGCAGCACCGGGACAGGGGCGGACTATGGC. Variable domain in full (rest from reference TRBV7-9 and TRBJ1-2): DTGVSQNPRHKITKRGQNVTFRCDPISEHNRLYWYRQTLGQGPEFLTYFQNEAQLEKSRLLSDRFSAERPKGSFSTLEIQRTEQGDSAMYLCASSTGTGADYGYTFGSGTRLTVV.

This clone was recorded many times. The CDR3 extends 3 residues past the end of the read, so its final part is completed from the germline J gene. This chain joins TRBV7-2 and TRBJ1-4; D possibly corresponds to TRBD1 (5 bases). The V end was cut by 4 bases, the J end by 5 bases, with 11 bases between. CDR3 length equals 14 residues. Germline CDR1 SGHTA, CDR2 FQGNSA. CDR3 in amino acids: CASSWRGTNEKLFF. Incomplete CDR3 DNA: TGTGCCAGCAGCTGGAGGGGCACAAATGAAAAA.